This TCR beta chain was found in a study of T cell responses to AZD1222 COVID-19 vaccine. Germline V lookup: CDR1 GTSNPN, CDR2 SVGIG (reference sequence). The V end was cut by 3 bases, the J end by 0 bases, with 16 bases between. The CDR3 spans 16 residues. Regarding this clone: Its antigen is not known.

General study results and limits: The donors showed a predominance of white British ancestry and of females, with possible underestimation of clonal diversity.

Method: immunoSEQ multiplex PCR; TCRdb's copy keeps in-frame clones and lacks some. The sample holds tens of thousands of clones, roughly 84% seen once. The specimen was peripheral blood, collected on day 0 of AZD1222 vaccination. This TCR was recovered from an adult in good health. The chain uses TRBV30 and TRBJ2-3; D may correspond to TRBD1 or TRBD2 (5 bases each). In DNA, the CDR3 is TGTGCCTGGAGCCTTCTGGGACGGACTAGCACAGATACGCAGTATTTT. Encoded protein: CAWSLLGRTSTDTQYF.